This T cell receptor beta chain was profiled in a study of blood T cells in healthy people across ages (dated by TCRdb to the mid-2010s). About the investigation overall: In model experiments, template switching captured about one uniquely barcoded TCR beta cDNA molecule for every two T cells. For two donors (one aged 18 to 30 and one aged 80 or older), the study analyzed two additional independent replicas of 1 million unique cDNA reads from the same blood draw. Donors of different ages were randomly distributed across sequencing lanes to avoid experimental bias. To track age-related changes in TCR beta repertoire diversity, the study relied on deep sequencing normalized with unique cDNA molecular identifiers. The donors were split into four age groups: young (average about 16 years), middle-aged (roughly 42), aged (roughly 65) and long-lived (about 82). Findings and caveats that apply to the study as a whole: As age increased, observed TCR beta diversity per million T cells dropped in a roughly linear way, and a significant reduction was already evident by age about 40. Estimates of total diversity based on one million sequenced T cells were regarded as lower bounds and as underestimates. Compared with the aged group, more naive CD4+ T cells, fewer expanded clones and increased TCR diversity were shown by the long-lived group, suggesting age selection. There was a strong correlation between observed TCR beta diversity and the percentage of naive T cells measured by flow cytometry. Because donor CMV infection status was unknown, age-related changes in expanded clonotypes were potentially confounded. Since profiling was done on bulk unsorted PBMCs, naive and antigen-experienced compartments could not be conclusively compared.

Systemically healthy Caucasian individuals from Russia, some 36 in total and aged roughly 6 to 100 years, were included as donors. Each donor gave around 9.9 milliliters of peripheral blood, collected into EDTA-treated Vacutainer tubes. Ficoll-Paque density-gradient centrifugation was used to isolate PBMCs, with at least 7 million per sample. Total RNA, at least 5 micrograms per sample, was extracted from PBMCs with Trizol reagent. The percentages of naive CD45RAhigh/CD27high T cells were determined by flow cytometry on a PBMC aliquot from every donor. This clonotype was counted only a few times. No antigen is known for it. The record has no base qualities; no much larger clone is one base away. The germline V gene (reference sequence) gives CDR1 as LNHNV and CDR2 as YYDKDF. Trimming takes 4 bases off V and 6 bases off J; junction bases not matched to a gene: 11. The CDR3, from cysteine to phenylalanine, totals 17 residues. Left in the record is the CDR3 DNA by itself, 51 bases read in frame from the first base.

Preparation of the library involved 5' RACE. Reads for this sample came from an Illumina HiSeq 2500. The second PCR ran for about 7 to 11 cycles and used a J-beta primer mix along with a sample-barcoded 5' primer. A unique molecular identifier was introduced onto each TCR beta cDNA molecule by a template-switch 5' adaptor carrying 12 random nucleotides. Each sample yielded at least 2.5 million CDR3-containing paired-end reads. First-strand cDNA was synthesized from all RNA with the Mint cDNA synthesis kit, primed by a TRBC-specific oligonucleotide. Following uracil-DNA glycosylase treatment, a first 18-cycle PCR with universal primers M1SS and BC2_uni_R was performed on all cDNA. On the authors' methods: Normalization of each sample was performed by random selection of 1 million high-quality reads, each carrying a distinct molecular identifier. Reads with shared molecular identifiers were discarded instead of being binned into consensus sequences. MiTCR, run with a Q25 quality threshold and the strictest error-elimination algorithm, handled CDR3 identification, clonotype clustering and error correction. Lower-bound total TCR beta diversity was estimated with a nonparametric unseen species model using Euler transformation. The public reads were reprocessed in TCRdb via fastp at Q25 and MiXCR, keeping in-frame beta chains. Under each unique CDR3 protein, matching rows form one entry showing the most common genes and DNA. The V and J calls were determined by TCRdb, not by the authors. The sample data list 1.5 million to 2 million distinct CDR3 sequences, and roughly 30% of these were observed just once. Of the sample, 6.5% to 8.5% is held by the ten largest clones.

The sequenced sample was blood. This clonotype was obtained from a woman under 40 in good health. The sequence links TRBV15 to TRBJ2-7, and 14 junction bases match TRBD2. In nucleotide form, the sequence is TGTGCCACCAGCACCGGACTAGCGGGGGGCCCGGGTACCGAGCAGTACTTC. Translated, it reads CATSTGLAGGPGTEQYF.